Sequencing of this TCR beta chain was carried out in a study of T-cell reconstitution after alpha-beta-depleted transplantation in children. In its sample, this clonotype was seen a few times. Its antigen is unknown. General study results and limits: A year post-transplant, T-cell counts and diversity derived mostly from newly produced T cells.

For TCRbeta, the library was prepared with unique molecular identifiers. TCRdb reprocessed the PCR reads via MiXCR and lists one record per CDR3 protein. The table lists approximately 630,000 distinct CDR3 sequences, roughly 13% of them singletons. V lost 6 bases, J lost 4 bases, and 2 bases stayed unmatched. The CDR3 is made up of 14 amino acids. This chain connects TRBV12-3 or TRBV12-4 to TRBJ2-2; 10 bases map to TRBD2. The sample here was PBMCs, taken before TCRalphabeta/CD19-depleted stem cell transplant. This clonotype was obtained from a girl aged 2-10 years with congenital amegakaryocytic thrombocytopenia, due to receive a stem cell transplant. DNA of the CDR3: TGTGCCAGCAGGCCTAGCGGGAGCACCGGGGAGCTGTTTTTT. It codes for CASRPSGSTGELFF.